These 16 T cell receptor beta chains originate from one sample sequenced in a study of metastatic and nonmetastatic thyroid tumors (dated by TCRdb to the early 2020s). The receptor library was made with PCR. This sample was sequenced with an Illumina HiSeq 4000. In TCRdb, the public reads were trimmed at Q25 with fastp and aligned with MiXCR, with productive beta chains retained. The sample data list about 92,000 clones, and more than 12% of these were observed just once. The biggest ten clones account for roughly 4% of the sample. Before undergoing thyroid surgery, none of the patients had been given any kind of treatment. Sequencing was performed on blood. These receptors were taken from a female donor with papillary thyroid cancer or a benign thyroid nodule (not recorded which). Some clones in this sample may be carry-over from other donors' samples.

V gene TRBV30 combines with J gene TRBJ1-3; D is perhaps TRBD1 (5 bases). V lost 0 bases and J 3 bases, leaving 18 bases between the germline ends. This CDR3 region has 17 residues. Germline CDR1 reads GTSNPN; CDR2 reads SVGIG (reference sequence). CDR3 bases: TGTGCCTGGAGTGTACGGGGCGGGGCGAGTTATGGAAACACCATATATTTT. It is translated as CAWSVRGGASYGNTIYF.

This clone came up many times. A much larger clone lies a single base off, so this may be a read error. This specimen includes other DNA sequences encoding the same CDR3. V and J are TRBV6-2 or TRBV6-3 and TRBJ1-4, with D possibly being TRBD1 (5 bases). V shed 8 bases and J shed 3 bases, with 16 bases lying between them. The CDR3 extends over 15 amino acids. Per germline, CDR1 MNHEY and CDR2 SVGEGT. CDR3: CASEVGAGSNEKLFF. The CDR3 nucleotides are TGTGCCAGCGAAGTAGGGGCGGGGTCTAATGAAAAACTGTTTTTT.

This clone has ten or more counts. The genes are TRBV7-2 and TRBJ2-1, with D maybe TRBD2 (6 bases). The germline V gene encodes CDR1 SGHTA and CDR2 FQGNSA. The CDR3 is 15 amino acids. V dropped 2 bases and J dropped 10 bases, with 18 bases sitting between them. The CDR3 bases are TGTGCCAGCAGCTTATGGGTTGGGCGGGGAGGAGAGCAGTTCTTC. It is translated as CASSLWVGRGGEQFF.

Regarding this clone: At one of its ends the junction is not consistent with the germline gene, which may arise from a read error. The rearrangement uses TRBV12-3 or TRBV12-4 and TRBJ2-7; perhaps TRBD2 as D (6 bases). The CDR3 is made up of 13 amino acids. CDR3 DNA sequence: TGTGCCAGCAGTCCGCGGCGGGAAGACGAGCGGTACTTC. Translation gives CASSPRREDERYF.

This clone occurred a few times. The V and J genes are TRBV5-1 and TRBJ2-5, with D unclear. Germline V gene lookup returns CDR1 SGHRS and CDR2 YFSETQ. The CDR3 consists of 12 residues. V lost 4 bases and J lost 7, with 11 bases in between. The CDR3, as DNA: TGCGCCAGCAGCCCCCCCTTAGGGACCCAGTACTTC. Translation: CASSPPLGTQYF.

This clone was counted many times. In nucleotides, the CDR3 is TGTGCCACCAGCAGTCAGGCCAACTCTGGGGCCAACGTCCTGACTTTC. The encoded protein is CATSSQANSGANVLTF. J is TRBJ2-6 and V is TRBV15; D is undetermined. Germline V gene data show CDR1 as LNHNV and CDR2 as YYDKDF (reference sequence). V was cut by 3 bases and J by 0 bases, with 9 bases left in between. CDR3 length equals 16 residues.

In this sample, this clone turned up many times. The rearrangement links TRBV6-1 to TRBJ2-5, with 10 bases matching TRBD2. With 2 bases clipped from V and 2 bases from J, the junction kept 2 bases outside the gene matches. CDR3 length equals 15 residues. Germline V lookup: CDR1 MNHNS, CDR2 SASEGT. The CDR3 loop reads CASSEIAGGQETQYF. In DNA, the CDR3 is TGTGCCAGCAGTGAAATAGCGGGGGGTCAAGAGACCCAGTACTTC.

This clone was counted a few times. It may be a read error: a sequence one base away is much more abundant. The chain carries TRBV5-1 and TRBJ1-1, with D perhaps TRBD1 (5 bases). The CDR3 runs to 15 residues. Trimming pared 4 bases from V and 0 bases from J, leaving 13 bases between. Germline CDR1 and CDR2: SGHRS and YFSETQ. The CDR3 nucleotides read TGCGCCAGCAGCCCCGGGACGGTATTGAACACTGAAGCTTTCTTT. It encodes CASSPGTVLNTEAFF.

This clone was observed many times. J is TRBJ1-5 and V is TRBV4-2; perhaps TRBD1 as D (6 bases). V lost 1 base to trimming and J lost 5 bases, with 15 bases between them. CDR3 size: 16 residues. In germline, CDR1 is LGHNA, CDR2 YNFKEQ. The CDR3 protein is CASSQVDHRVDQPQHF. The CDR3 DNA reads TGTGCCAGCAGCCAAGTGGATCACAGGGTCGATCAGCCCCAGCATTTT.

This clone was observed many times. J is TRBJ1-1 and V is TRBV4-1; 8 bases agree with TRBD1. CDR3 length equals 15 residues. CDR1 and CDR2 (germline): MGHRA, YSYEKL. Unmatched junction bases numbered 6, after V lost 0 bases and J lost 6 bases. The CDR3 is CASSQEDRAGAEAFF. The CDR3 DNA follows: TGCGCCAGCAGCCAAGAGGACAGGGCTGGCGCTGAAGCTTTCTTT.

This clone showed up many times. Other DNA sequences in the sample encode the same CDR3. The chain links TRBV4-1 to TRBJ1-1; 9 bases map to TRBD1. The CDR3 runs to 16 residues. Germline CDR1 and CDR2: MGHRA and YSYEKL. J lost 4 bases, V lost 0 bases, and 6 bases had no gene match. The CDR3 is CASSQEGRTGATEAFF. CDR3 in DNA: TGCGCCAGCAGCCAAGAGGGGCGGACAGGGGCCACTGAAGCTTTCTTT.

In this sample, this clone turned up many times. The rearrangement links TRBV7-3 to TRBJ1-2; D not certain. This CDR3 spans 16 amino acids. The V end was cut by 3 bases, the J end by 5 bases, with 19 bases between. CDR1 is SGHTA, CDR2 FQGTGA, per germline. The CDR3: CASSFSSRRHGYGYTF. CDR3 in DNA: TGTGCCAGCAGCTTCTCCTCCCGGCGCCATGGGTATGGCTACACCTTC.

In its sample, this clone was seen many times. The rearrangement joins TRBV3-1 to TRBJ2-1, with a weak D call TRBD2 (5 bases). Germline V gene data show CDR1 as LGHDT and CDR2 as YNNKEL (reference sequence). This CDR3 has 17 residues. Trimming shortened V by 2 bases and J by 2 bases, and 16 bases separated the two germline ends. For the CDR3, the DNA is TGTGCCAGCAGCCAATACCGCTCTAGCCCCCCCTACAATGAGCAGTTCTTC. Protein product: CASSQYRSSPPYNEQFF.

This clone showed up just a few times. The chain uses TRBV6-5 and TRBJ1-3; a weak D match, TRBD1 (5 bases). The CDR3 loop spans 17 amino acids. Per germline, CDR1 MNHEY and CDR2 SVGAGI. V lost 2 bases and J 0 bases, leaving 14 bases between the germline ends. In nucleotides, the CDR3 is TGTGCCAGCAGTTACGTCGAGGGGTGCGCCTCTGGAAACACCATATATTTT. Amino acids: CASSYVEGCASGNTIYF.

This clone was found many times. The rearrangement joins TRBV30 to TRBJ2-2; a possible D gene is TRBD1 (5 bases). The CDR3 runs to 14 residues. Germline CDR1 and CDR2: GTSNPN and SVGIG (reference sequence). The V and J ends lost 2 bases and 6 bases respectively, with 13 bases between them. As DNA, the CDR3 is TGTGCCTGGAGTAGGGAATTGGGGCCCGGGGAGCTGTTTTTT. As protein: CAWSRELGPGELFF. The variable domain in full, completed from reference TRBV30 and TRBJ2-2, reads SQTIHQWPATLVQPVGSPLSLECTVEGTSNPNLYWYRQAAGRGLQLLFYSVGIGQISSEVPQNLSASRPQDRQFILSSKKLLLSDSGFYLCAWSRELGPGELFFGEGSRLTVL.

This sequence joins TRBV5-1 and TRBJ1-2; a weak D match, TRBD1 (6 bases). The CDR3 has 14 residues. Germline V lookup: CDR1 SGHRS, CDR2 YFSETQ. V was pared by 0 bases and J by 8 bases, with 14 bases between. DNA of the CDR3: TGCGCCAGCAGCTTGGATGGGACACCATCCGGCTACACCTTC. This sequence encodes CASSLDGTPSGYTF.